The clone carrying this T cell receptor beta chain has only a few counts. Noted time point: persistent/refractory GD, antithyroid drugs over 5 years with positive TRAb. PBMC-extracted RNA yielded the TCR library. This record comes from a study of regulatory T cells in long-lasting Graves disease. Whole-study context: In persistent Graves' disease, antithyroid drugs had been taken for over 5 years and TSH receptor antibodies stayed positive.

Arm-PCR of CDR3 regions with iRepertoire HTBI primers generated TCR beta libraries. In TCRdb, the multiplex PCR reads were re-called with MiXCR into one record per CDR3 protein. The table shows nearly 350,000 distinct CDR3 sequences, with 20% occurring only once. The CDR3 is 16 amino acids. Trimming removed 6 bases from V and 7 bases from J; junction bases left unmatched: 10. Germline values: CDR1 LGHNA, CDR2 YSLEER. This TCR was sampled from a female donor with Graves disease. The specimen comprised peripheral blood mononuclear cells (PBMCs), sampled when the disease was refractory, from a patient treated with antithyroid drugs. The chain joins TRBV4-3 to TRBJ1-4, with 11 nucleotides matching TRBD1. DNA of the CDR3: TGCGCCAGCAGACGGACAGGGGGCAGCGGGACTGAAAAACTGTTTTTT. Residues: CASRRTGGSGTEKLFF.